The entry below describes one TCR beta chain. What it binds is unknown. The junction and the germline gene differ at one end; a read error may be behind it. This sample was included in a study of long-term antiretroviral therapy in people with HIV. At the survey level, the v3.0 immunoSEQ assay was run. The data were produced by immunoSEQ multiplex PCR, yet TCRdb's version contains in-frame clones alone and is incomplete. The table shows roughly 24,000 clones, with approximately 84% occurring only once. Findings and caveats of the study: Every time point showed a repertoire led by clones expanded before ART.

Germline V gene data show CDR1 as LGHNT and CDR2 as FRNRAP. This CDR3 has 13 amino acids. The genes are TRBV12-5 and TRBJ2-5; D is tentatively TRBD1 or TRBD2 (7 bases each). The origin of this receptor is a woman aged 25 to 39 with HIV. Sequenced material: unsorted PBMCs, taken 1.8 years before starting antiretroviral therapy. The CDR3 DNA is TGTGCTAGTGGTTTGAGCGGGACAGAGGCCCAGTACTTC. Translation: CASGLSGTEAQYF. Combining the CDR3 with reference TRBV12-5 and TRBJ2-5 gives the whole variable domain DARVTQTPRHKVTEMGQEVTMRCQPILGHNTVFWYRQTMMQGLELLAYFRNRAPLDDSGMPKDRFSAEMPDATLATLKIQPSEPRDSAVYFCASGLSGTEAQYFGPGTRLLVL.